This record covers a single T cell receptor beta chain. This sample stems from a study of T cell responses to AZD1222 COVID-19 vaccine. CDR1 is SGHRS, CDR2 YFSETQ, per germline. The V gene lost 5 bases and the J gene lost 5 bases, with 14 bases spanning the gap. This CDR3 has 14 residues. Data came from immunoSEQ multiplex PCR; TCRdb stores just in-frame clones and leaves some out. The sample lists more than 95,000 clones, 85% to 90% occurring once. Sequences were derived from peripheral blood, sampled on day 0 of AZD1222 vaccination. The sequence was obtained from an adult in good health. The chain links TRBV5-1 to TRBJ1-5; D ambiguous. DNA of the CDR3: TGCGCCAGCAGTCCCGACACTTTCGATCAGCCCCAGCATTTT. Protein product: CASSPDTFDQPQHF.